These 15 T cell receptor beta chains were all obtained from the same sample, sequenced in a study of cytomegalovirus exposure and HLA in healthy donors. The PCR employed 60 Vbeta primers together with 13 Jbeta primers. This table comes from immunoSEQ multiplex PCR, and its TCRdb copy is limited to in-frame clones, with some not included. This table lists some 39,000 clones. The sequenced sample consisted of PBMCs. Every receptor here comes from a male donor in good health and CMV-seronegative.

The CDR3 DNA is TGTGCCAGCAGTGACCCGGGACAGGGGGCTTACGAGCAGTACTTC. Its protein product is CASSDPGQGAYEQYF. The rearrangement uses TRBV25-1 and TRBJ2-7; 12 bases agree with TRBD1. Germline V gene data show CDR1 as MGHDK and CDR2 as SYGVNS. This CDR3 contains 15 residues. V dropped 3 bases and J dropped 4; count of bases not matched to a gene: 4.

The V gene is TRBV29-1, the J gene TRBJ2-3, with 12 bases fitting TRBD2. CDR1 and CDR2 from the germline V gene are SQVTM and ANQGSEA. V trimming: 4 bases; J trimming: 2 bases; junction bases outside the gene matches: 10. This CDR3 is built from 17 residues. CDR3 bases: TGCAGCGTTGTTCGGCTAGCGGGGGGGAGGGACACAGATACGCAGTATTTT. Protein product: CSVVRLAGGRDTDTQYF.

This chain joins TRBV29-1 and TRBJ1-1, with D hard to call. CDR1 SQVTM and CDR2 ANQGSEA come from the germline V gene. Trimming cost V 5 bases and J 0 bases, with 7 bases left between them. The CDR3 runs to 12 residues. In DNA, the CDR3 is TGCAGCGTTCCCTATCTGAACACTGAAGCTTTCTTT. This sequence encodes CSVPYLNTEAFF.

This chain uses TRBV19 with TRBJ2-1, with D perhaps TRBD1 (7 bases). Trimming took off 1 base at V and 9 bases at J, with 10 bases between the two ends. CDR3 length: 13 residues. Germline V CDR1 and CDR2: LNHDA, SQIVND (reference sequence). CDR3 sequence reads: CASSIVRGAEQFF. The CDR3 nucleotides read TGTGCCAGTAGTATAGTCAGGGGGGCTGAGCAGTTCTTC.

The rearrangement joins TRBV5-4 to TRBJ2-5; 7 bases match TRBD1. V dropped 3 bases and J dropped 1; count of bases not matched to a gene: 3. From germline, CDR1 is SGHNT and CDR2 YYREEE (reference sequence). The CDR3 length is 14 residues. CDR3 in DNA: TGTGCCAGCAGCTGGGGACAGATCCAAGAGACCCAGTACTTC. Translation: CASSWGQIQETQYF.

Turning to this clone: Distinct nucleotide sequences in the sample also encode this CDR3. The rearrangement joins TRBV5-4 to TRBJ2-3, with 7 bases lining up with TRBD2. The V gene's germline CDR1 is SGHNT and CDR2 YYREEE (reference sequence). This CDR3 contains 17 residues. The V and J ends lost 3 bases and 5 bases, in that order; junction bases with no gene match: 15. The CDR3 DNA follows: TGTGCCAGCAGCTACCCTGAGGGGCGGGGGAAGAGAGATACGCAGTATTTT. Translated, it gives CASSYPEGRGKRDTQYF.

The chain uses TRBV2 and TRBJ2-7; tentatively, D is TRBD2 (5 bases). Trimming left V 6 bases short and J 2 bases short, with 14 bases between. Germline CDR1 SNHLY, CDR2 FYNNEI. The CDR3 consists of 14 residues. In DNA form, the CDR3 reads TGTGCCAGCAGAAGGGAGAACGGACCCTACGAGCAGTACTTC. Translation: CASRRENGPYEQYF. Variable domain in full (rest from reference TRBV2 and TRBJ2-7): EPEVTQTPSHQVTQMGQEVILRCVPISNHLYFYWYRQILGQKVEFLVSFYNNEISEKSEIFDDQFSVERPDGSNFTLKIRSTKLEDSAMYFCASRRENGPYEQYFGPGTRLTVT.

V is TRBV6-5 and J is TRBJ2-2; TRBD1 agrees at 8 bases. V was pared by 0 bases and J by 7 bases, with 4 bases of the junction left unmatched. The CDR3 consists of 15 residues. Germline CDR1 reads MNHEY; CDR2 reads SVGAGI. CDR3 region: CASSYSTGGHGELFF. The CDR3 DNA reads TGTGCCAGCAGTTACTCTACAGGGGGTCACGGGGAGCTGTTTTTT.

The chain employs TRBV5-1 and TRBJ1-4; possibly TRBD1 for D (5 bases). V was pared by 5 bases and J by 0 bases, with 8 bases between. CDR3 length equals 14 residues. Germline CDR1 reads SGHRS; CDR2 reads YFSETQ. CDR3 bases: TGCGCCAGCAGACAGGAGTCAACTAATGAAAAACTGTTTTTT. It is translated as CASRQESTNEKLFF.

V usage is TRBV10-3 and J usage is TRBJ2-3; tentative D call: TRBD2 (6 bases). The CDR3 totals 13 residues. Germline V gene sequence: CDR1 ENHRY, CDR2 SYGVKD. Trimming shortened V by 7 bases and J by 2 bases, and 10 bases separated the two germline ends. In DNA, the CDR3 is TGTGCCATCAATCGCGGGGTCACAGATACGCAGTATTTT. Its protein is CAINRGVTDTQYF.

The chain has TRBV6-4 and TRBJ1-1, with D tentatively TRBD1 (5 bases). V was shortened by 6 bases and J by 1 base, with 9 bases between the two germline ends. Germline V gene sequence: CDR1 MRHNA, CDR2 SNTAGT. The CDR3 sequence is 13 residues long. CDR3 nucleotide sequence: TGTGCCAGCAGATCGACAGCGAACACTGAAGCTTTCTTT. This encodes CASRSTANTEAFF.

The CDR3 region has the DNA TGTGCCAGCAGCGGACAGGGAGATCACACCTTC. This codes for CASSGQGDHTF. V gene TRBV9 combines with J gene TRBJ1-2; the match to TRBD1 covers 7 bases. Germline assignment: CDR1 SGDLS and CDR2 YYNGEE. V shed 3 bases, J shed 12 bases, and the junction held 5 bases outside the gene matches. The length of the CDR3 is 11 residues.

The chain uses TRBV5-4 and TRBJ2-7; TRBD1 matches at 7 bases. Unmatched junction bases numbered 7, after V lost 4 bases and J lost 6 bases. The CDR3 loop spans 13 amino acids. Germline values: CDR1 SGHNT, CDR2 YYREEE (reference sequence). The CDR3 loop is CASSRDRVSEQYF. In nucleotides, the CDR3 is TGTGCCAGCAGCCGTGACAGGGTTAGCGAGCAGTACTTC.

The J gene is TRBJ1-1, the V gene TRBV11-1, with unresolved D. CDR1 SGHAT and CDR2 FQDESV come from the germline V gene (reference sequence). This CDR3 region has 14 residues. V was cut by 2 bases and J by 4 bases, with 11 bases left in between. The CDR3 nucleotides are TGTGCCAGCAGCTTAAGGTCGGCGGGCACTGAAGCTTTCTTT. It yields the protein CASSLRSAGTEAFF.

The V and J genes are TRBV2 and TRBJ1-4, with a possible D match to TRBD1 (6 bases). The germline V gene encodes CDR1 SNHLY and CDR2 FYNNEI. Deletions cut 1 base from V and 0 bases from J, with 9 bases between. The CDR3 loop spans 16 amino acids. The CDR3 region has the DNA TGTGCCAGCAGTGAAGTGGCAGGGGCAACTAATGAAAAACTGTTTTTT. This gives the protein CASSEVAGATNEKLFF.